Within the sample, the clone carrying this T cell receptor (beta chain) is hyperexpanded. Its antigen remains unknown. The study's findings and limits: Greatest tumor Treg TCR overlap was with tumor naive CD4+ cells. Tumor memory CD4+ T cell TCR gene usage was found to cluster with blood and lymph node memory CD4+ cells and with lymph node naive CD4+ cells. Under 2.2% of tumor Treg sequences matched blood Tregs or memory cells.

TRBV12-4/TRBJ1-2 clonotypes were amplified with adaptor-ligated barcode primers. TCRdb called the multiplex PCR reads again in MiXCR, with one record for every CDR3 protein. The data hold around 280 distinct CDR3 sequences, with 15% to 20% observed a single time. Cells sorted as Tregs were CD4+, CD25+ and CD127-/low. The length of the CDR3 is 13 residues. Trimming removed 5 bases at V and 0 bases at J, with 7 bases between. The source of this sequence is a female donor with breast cancer. The sequenced material came from tumor-infiltrating Tregs sorted from the breast tumor. The rearrangement links TRBV12-3 or TRBV12-4 to TRBJ1-2, with a weak D call TRBD1 (5 bases). The CDR3 coding sequence is TGTGCCAGCAGTGCGGGGCCTAACTATGGCTACACCTTC. It yields the protein CASSAGPNYGYTF.